The 26 T cell receptor beta chains presented below share a single source sample, sequenced in a study of identical twins. TCRdb used MiXCR to reprocess the 5' RACE reads, holding one entry per CDR3 protein. The sample has some 730,000 distinct CDR3 sequences, 18% seen once. These records were also assigned to another study, of T cells expressing NK-cell markers.

Sequenced: PBMCs. The receptors come from a woman aged 18-30 years in good health.

This clonotype was counted a few times. The rearrangement uses TRBV12-3 or TRBV12-4 and TRBJ2-7; no clear D gene. The CDR3 extends over 15 amino acids. V shed 8 bases and J shed 1 base, with 18 bases lying between them. This CDR3 is CASFSRVSRSYEQYF. The DNA for the CDR3 is TGTGCCAGCTTCTCCCGGGTTTCGAGGTCCTACGAGCAGTACTTC.

J is TRBJ1-1 and V is TRBV15, with 8 bases identical to TRBD1. The germline V gene encodes CDR1 LNHNV and CDR2 YYDKDF (reference sequence). Germline trimming cut 3 bases from V and 3 bases from J; bases unmatched to any gene: 6. CDR3 length equals 15 residues. CDR3 protein: CATSSTGGLDTEAFF. In DNA form, the CDR3 reads TGTGCCACCAGCAGCACAGGGGGATTGGACACTGAAGCTTTCTTT.

The genes are TRBV11-2 and TRBJ2-5; TRBD2 agrees at 7 bases. CDR1 is SGHAT and CDR2 is FQNNGV in the germline V gene. This CDR3 has 14 amino acids. V shed 0 bases and J 9 bases; nucleotides not matched to a gene: 7. Here the CDR3 reads CASSLEPSGIAQYF. CDR3 nucleotide sequence: TGTGCCAGCAGCTTAGAACCTAGCGGAATTGCCCAGTACTTC.

The chain employs TRBV3-1 and TRBJ2-5, with 8 bases identical to TRBD2. The CDR3 is 14 amino acids. V gave up 2 bases and J gave up 6 bases; unmatched junction bases: 5. Germline CDR1 reads LGHDT; CDR2 reads YNNKEL (reference sequence). The chain's CDR3 is CASSQKTSVKTQYF. CDR3 sequence (DNA): TGTGCCAGCAGCCAAAAGACTAGCGTGAAGACCCAGTACTTC.

This clonotype was seen ten or more times. The chain recombines TRBV28 with TRBJ2-3, with D possibly TRBD1 on 5 matching bases. This CDR3 comprises 14 residues. V lost 7 bases and J 1 base, leaving 12 bases between the germline ends. Germline-derived CDR1 and CDR2 are MDHEN and SYDVKM. CDR3 nucleotides: TGTGCCAGCAACCTGGGCAGGGGCACAGATACGCAGTATTTT. It is translated as CASNLGRGTDTQYF.

This clonotype was recorded a few times. The gene calls are TRBV11-2 and TRBJ2-3, with no clear D. From germline, CDR1 is SGHAT and CDR2 FQNNGV. Trimming removed 5 bases from V and 8 bases from J, with 14 bases in between. This CDR3 spans 13 amino acids. CDR3 in amino acids: CASSVDTSLTQYF. CDR3 DNA: TGTGCCAGCAGCGTCGACACTTCCCTTACGCAGTATTTT.

In this sample, this clonotype turned up a few times. The gene calls are TRBV20-1 and TRBJ1-1; 9 nucleotides agree with TRBD1. The length of the CDR3 is 15 residues. J lost 14 bases, V lost 5 bases, and 21 bases had no gene match. Germline loops: CDR1 DFQATT, CDR2 SNEGSKA (reference sequence). As DNA, the CDR3 is TGCAGTGCTGCCCCCCGGGACAGGGCGGTGGGGGGACACTTCTTT. Protein sequence: CSAAPRDRAVGGHFF.

The CDR3 loop reads CASRSRDWSDTQYF. CDR3 coding DNA: TGTGCCAGCAGGTCCCGGGACTGGTCCGATACGCAGTATTTT. The chain uses TRBV12-3 or TRBV12-4 and TRBJ2-3; D is possibly TRBD2 (6 bases). The CDR3 covers 14 residues. Trimming removed 6 bases at V and 6 bases at J, with 16 bases between.

The CDR3 bases are TGCGCCAGCAGCATGACTTCCTACGAGCAGTACTTC. Translating it yields CASSMTSYEQYF. The chain carries TRBV5-1 and TRBJ2-7; D uncertain. V lost 4 bases and J lost 1, with 6 bases in between. Germline CDR1 reads SGHRS; CDR2 reads YFSETQ. The CDR3 length is 12 residues.

The V gene is TRBV19, the J gene TRBJ2-1; 7 bases fit TRBD2. V lost 7 bases and J lost 3; bases outside the gene matches: 6. Germline V gene data show CDR1 as LNHDA and CDR2 as SQIVND (reference sequence). The CDR3 sequence is 14 residues long. The CDR3 spells CASTPGLLYNEQFF. The DNA for the CDR3 is TGTGCCAGTACTCCGGGACTACTCTACAATGAGCAGTTCTTC.

V gene TRBV3-1 combines with J gene TRBJ2-7; the D gene could be TRBD1 or TRBD2 (6 bases each). CDR1 and CDR2 (germline): LGHDT, YNNKEL (reference sequence). The CDR3 consists of 15 residues. Between the trimmed V and J ends, which lost 4 bases and 6 bases, there was a span of 19 bases. The CDR3 coding sequence is TGTGCCAGCAGCCCCGGTGGGGGCTCCGGGGGCGAGCAGTACTTC. Protein: CASSPGGGSGGEQYF.

This clonotype was recorded a few times. DNA for the CDR3: TGTGCCAGCAGCCAACAAGGAGCAGGTATGAACACTGAAGCTTTCTTT. It yields the protein CASSQQGAGMNTEAFF. The V gene is TRBV3-1, the J gene TRBJ1-1; D unclear. The CDR3 consists of 16 residues. Germline CDR1 LGHDT, CDR2 YNNKEL (reference sequence). Trimming pared 2 bases from V and 0 bases from J, leaving 13 bases between. The entire variable domain, with the rest obtained from reference TRBV3-1 and TRBJ1-1, is as follows: DTAVSQTPKYLVTQMGNDKSIKCEQNLGHDTMYWYKQDSKKFLKIMFSYNNKELIINETVPNRFSPKSPDKAHLNLHINSLELGDSAVYFCASSQQGAGMNTEAFFGQGTRLTVV.

The rearrangement uses TRBV13 and TRBJ2-1; TRBD2 matches 8 bases. Germline V gives CDR1 PRHDT, CDR2 FYEKMQ (reference sequence). V trimming: 5 bases; J trimming: 10 bases; junction bases outside the gene matches: 13. This CDR3 is 15 amino acids long. DNA of the CDR3: TGTGCCAGCAGCCCTAAGGACGGGAGGGCCCAAGAGCAGTTCTTC. This translates into CASSPKDGRAQEQFF.

As concerns this clonotype: The junction departs from the called germline gene at one end, perhaps through a read error. The chain is built from TRBV4-3 and TRBJ2-1, with TRBD2 matching 13 bases. Germline CDR1 and CDR2: LGHNA and YSLEER. This CDR3 region has 16 residues. CDR3: CASGQGPGLAGNEQFF. DNA for the CDR3: TGCGCCAGCGGCCAAGGCCCGGGACTAGCGGGAAATGAGCAGTTCTTC.

This clonotype came up a few times. V usage is TRBV4-3 and J usage is TRBJ1-5, with a tentative D call TRBD1 (5 bases). This CDR3 spans 16 amino acids. V lost 1 base and J lost 5, with 15 bases in between. Per germline, CDR1 LGHNA and CDR2 YSLEER. CDR3 residues: CASSQVYGTYDQPQHF. The CDR3 bases are TGCGCCAGCAGCCAAGTGTACGGGACCTACGATCAGCCCCAGCATTTT.

This chain uses TRBV24-1 with TRBJ2-1, with D perhaps assigned TRBD1 or TRBD2 (6 bases each). Trimming took 4 bases from V and 9 from J, leaving 12 bases between them. Germline CDR1 reads KGHDR; CDR2 reads SFDVKD. The CDR3 consists of 13 residues. The DNA of the CDR3 is TGTGCCACCAGTGACCTCCGGGGGCTTGAGCAGTTCTTC. As protein: CATSDLRGLEQFF.

The rearrangement links TRBV20-1 to TRBJ1-2; 7 bases align to TRBD1. CDR3 length: 14 amino acids. The germline CDR1 and CDR2 sequences are DFQATT and SNEGSKA (reference sequence). Losses at the gene ends were 2 bases for V and 4 bases for J; bases not matched to a gene: 7. The DNA for the CDR3 is TGCAGTGCTAGAAGGTCAGGGGGGAGCTATGGCTACACCTTC. Translated: CSARRSGGSYGYTF.

The V gene is TRBV20-1, the J gene TRBJ2-5; D unclear. CDR1 DFQATT and CDR2 SNEGSKA come from the germline V gene (reference sequence). This CDR3 is 15 amino acids long. Between the trimmed V and J ends, which lost 4 bases and 1 base, there was a span of 16 bases. The CDR3 loop is CSATVAERFQETQYF. The CDR3 DNA reads TGCAGTGCTACTGTGGCGGAGAGGTTCCAAGAGACCCAGTACTTC.

This clonotype appeared a few times. The chain combines TRBV7-9 with TRBJ2-5; 7 bases match TRBD2. Per germline, CDR1 SEHNR and CDR2 FQNEAQ (reference sequence). Trimming at V came to 1 base and at J to 4 bases, leaving 12 bases not matched to a gene. The CDR3 is 17 residues long. This chain's CDR3 is CASSLVGREKRRETQYF. CDR3 bases: TGTGCCAGCAGCTTAGTAGGGCGGGAGAAGAGGCGAGAGACCCAGTACTTC.

This clonotype was picked up a small number of times. The chain employs TRBV15 and TRBJ1-1; D gene ambiguous. V was clipped by 1 base and J by 4 bases, with 13 bases between them. CDR1 and CDR2 (germline): LNHNV, YYDKDF (reference sequence). This CDR3 is 15 amino acids long. The CDR3 DNA sequence: TGTGCCACCAGCAGAGGCCTTACAAGGAGCACTGAAGCTTTCTTT. It yields the protein CATSRGLTRSTEAFF.

The chain is built from TRBV6-1 and TRBJ1-5, with unresolved D. Germline V gives CDR1 MNHNS, CDR2 SASEGT. This CDR3 has 15 residues. V lost 6 bases and J lost 2, with 14 bases in between. The DNA of the CDR3 is TGTGCCAGCAGGTCAAACGATTGGGGCAATCAGCCCCAGCATTTT. Translated, it gives CASRSNDWGNQPQHF.

This clonotype turned up a few times. Germline and junction disagree at one end, which may indicate a read error. The chain uses TRBV20-1 and TRBJ2-1; TRBD2 aligns across 8 bases. The germline V gene encodes CDR1 DFQATT and CDR2 SNEGSKA (reference sequence). This CDR3 has 17 residues. In DNA, the CDR3 is TGCTGTGCTAGAGCGATGACTAGCGATAATGGTTACAATGAGCAGTTCTTC. It is translated as CCARAMTSDNGYNEQFF.

J is TRBJ2-5 and V is TRBV9; no firm D call. Trimming took 0 bases from V and 4 from J, leaving 16 bases between them. CDR1 and CDR2 (germline): SGDLS, YYNGEE. The CDR3 extends over 16 amino acids. Written as DNA, the CDR3 is TGTGCCAGCAGCGTAGGGATGCTATCCCGATTAGAGACCCAGTACTTC. Amino acid sequence: CASSVGMLSRLETQYF. Together with reference TRBV9 and TRBJ2-5, the CDR3 gives the full variable domain: DSGVTQTPKHLITATGQRVTLRCSPRSGDLSVYWYQQSLDQGLQFLIQYYNGEERAKGNILERFSAQQFPDLHSELNLSSLELGDSALYFCASSVGMLSRLETQYFGPGTRLLVL.

The CDR3, as DNA: TGTGCCAGCAAAATGAGGGACGAGCAGTACTTC. Translation gives CASKMRDEQYF. The V call is TRBV6-2 or TRBV6-3, the J call TRBJ2-7; D is perhaps TRBD2 (5 bases). The CDR3 is made up of 11 amino acids. The V and J ends lost 7 bases and 5 bases respectively, with 9 bases between them. CDR1 and CDR2 from the germline V gene are MNHEY and SVGEGT.

This sequence joins TRBV5-1 and TRBJ2-2; maybe TRBD1 (5 bases). Trimming cost V 2 bases and J 1 base, with 12 bases left between them. The CDR3 extends over 16 amino acids. The germline V gene has CDR1 SGHRS and CDR2 YFSETQ. DNA for the CDR3: TGCGCCAGCAGCTTACAGGCCCGGCAGAACACCGGGGAGCTGTTTTTT. It specifies CASSLQARQNTGELFF.

The chain has TRBV5-1 and TRBJ2-1; D gene unclear. The germline V gene has CDR1 SGHRS and CDR2 YFSETQ. The V end was cut by 1 base, the J end by 3 bases, with 14 bases between. The CDR3 covers 16 residues. The CDR3 spells CASSLFVGSGYNEQFF. DNA for the CDR3: TGCGCCAGCAGCTTGTTCGTAGGCTCAGGCTACAATGAGCAGTTCTTC.